The 24 T cell receptor beta chains given below trace back to one sample, sequenced in a study of cytomegalovirus exposure and HLA in healthy donors (dated by TCRdb to 2015 to 2018). Library preparation was by the immunoSEQ multiplex PCR assay. The source is immuneACCESS, and TCRdb retained only in-frame sequences with V and J called. Part of the clones is not carried over; for the studies checked, unresolved V genes explain less than half of this, and the remainder is unexplained. The sample data list some 160,000 clones, and 88% of these were observed just once. In total, the top ten clones hold approximately 3% of the sample. Sequenced input: PBMCs. All receptors derive from a man between 18 and 35 years old in good health and CMV-seronegative.

The J gene is TRBJ2-7, the V gene TRBV6-5; 7 nucleotides line up with TRBD1. The CDR3 covers 14 residues. CDR1 and CDR2 (germline): MNHEY, SVGAGI. V trimming: 0 bases; J trimming: 7 bases; junction bases outside the gene matches: 6. CDR3 coding DNA: TGTGCCAGCAGTTACTCTGGACAGGCTACTGAGCAGTACGTC. It translates to CASSYSGQATEQYV.

This clone was observed a few times. V gene TRBV6-5 combines with J gene TRBJ1-5, with a weak D call TRBD1 (6 bases). The CDR3 runs to 14 residues. Germline-derived CDR1 and CDR2 are MNHEY and SVGAGI. Trimming removed 6 bases from V and 3 bases from J, with 12 bases in between. CDR3: CASSKDRNNQPQHF. Here the CDR3 DNA reads TGTGCCAGCAGCAAAGACAGGAACAATCAGCCCCAGCATTTT.

The rearrangement joins TRBV2 to TRBJ1-2, with D perhaps matching TRBD1 (6 bases). The CDR3 runs 15 residues. Germline V CDR1 and CDR2: SNHLY, FYNNEI. The V end lost 5 bases, the J end lost 1 base, and 14 bases lay between the germline ends. The CDR3 DNA follows: TGTGCCAGCAGTCCACAGGGTCCCGTTAACTATGGCTACACCTTC. Residues: CASSPQGPVNYGYTF.

The J gene is TRBJ1-3, the V gene TRBV28; D is unresolved. Germline CDR1 MDHEN, CDR2 SYDVKM. The CDR3 has 15 amino acids. Trimming pared 3 bases from V and 0 bases from J, leaving 9 bases between. The chain's CDR3 is CASSLSGISGNTIYF. As DNA, the CDR3 is TGTGCCAGCAGTTTGTCCGGGATCTCTGGAAACACCATATATTTT.

The chain combines TRBV28 with TRBJ1-2, with 7 bases aligning to TRBD1. After removal of 7 bases from V and 3 bases from J, the junction contained 8 bases not matched to a gene. The CDR3 is 14 amino acids. Germline V gene lookup returns CDR1 MDHEN and CDR2 SYDVKM. CDR3 DNA sequence: TGTGCCAGCAACCTTAGGGGGCGAGACTATGGCTACACCTTC. Translating gives CASNLRGRDYGYTF.

The chain joins TRBV4-2 to TRBJ2-5; TRBD2 is a possible D gene (5 bases). The V gene lost 4 bases and the J gene lost 5 bases, with 11 bases spanning the gap. From germline, CDR1 is LGHNA and CDR2 YNFKEQ. The CDR3 has 13 amino acids. CDR3 coding DNA: TGTGCCAGCAGCCCCAATTCGGGGGAGACCCAGTACTTC. Translated: CASSPNSGETQYF.

The rearrangement joins TRBV7-2 to TRBJ2-3; 8 positions match TRBD2. This CDR3 contains 17 residues. The V segment lost 4 bases and the J segment 3 bases; nucleotides outside the gene matches: 12. Germline-derived CDR1 and CDR2 are SGHTA and FQGNSA. CDR3 amino acids: CASSYLFRTSFTDTQYF. As DNA, the CDR3 is TGTGCCAGCAGCTACCTATTCCGGACTAGCTTTACAGATACGCAGTATTTT. Filled out from reference TRBV7-2 and TRBJ2-3, the complete variable domain reads GAGVSQSPSNKVTEKGKDVELRCDPISGHTALYWYRQSLGQGLEFLIYFQGNSAPDKSGLPSDRFSAERTGGSVSTLTIQRTQQEDSAVYLCASSYLFRTSFTDTQYFGPGTRLTVL.

The rearrangement links TRBV27 to TRBJ1-1; D is unclear. Germline V gene lookup returns CDR1 MNHEY and CDR2 SMNVEV (reference sequence). The V and J ends lost 2 bases and 0 bases respectively, with 10 bases between them. This CDR3 spans 15 amino acids. The CDR3 nucleotides are TGTGCCAGCAGTTTAACACAAAGTTTGAACACTGAAGCTTTCTTT. Translated, it gives CASSLTQSLNTEAFF.

The chain links TRBV11-2 to TRBJ2-1; weak D call: TRBD2 (6 bases). Looked up from germline, CDR1 is SGHAT and CDR2 is FQNNGV. V gave up 3 bases and J gave up 14 bases, with 17 bases separating them. This CDR3 region has 13 residues. The CDR3 protein is CASSLGSRGEEFF. In DNA form, the CDR3 reads TGTGCCAGCAGCTTGGGCTCTCGTGGGGAGGAGTTCTTC.

The J gene is TRBJ2-3, the V gene TRBV7-6, with D hard to call. CDR3 size: 15 residues. Germline lookup yields CDR1 SGHVS and CDR2 FNYEAQ. Trimming pared 0 bases from V and 6 bases from J, leaving 13 bases between. The chain's CDR3 is CASSLAPETGDTQYF. The CDR3 DNA is TGTGCCAGCAGCTTAGCCCCAGAGACTGGGGATACGCAGTATTTT.

The rearrangement links TRBV6-1 to TRBJ2-1; possibly TRBD1 for D (6 bases). This CDR3 comprises 13 residues. V lost 1 base and J lost 12, with 13 bases in between. CDR1 MNHNS and CDR2 SASEGT come from the germline V gene. The chain's CDR3 is CASSEDRGRGQFF. DNA for the CDR3: TGTGCCAGCAGTGAAGATCGCGGCAGGGGGCAGTTCTTC.

The chain carries TRBV5-1 and TRBJ2-7; D not resolved. V shed 4 bases and J shed 0 bases, with 14 bases lying between them. Germline V CDR1 and CDR2: SGHRS, YFSETQ. The CDR3 consists of 15 residues. CDR3 in DNA: TGCGCCAGCAGCCCGGGTCCGGTGAGCTCCTACGAGCAGTACGTC. It encodes CASSPGPVSSYEQYV.

This chain connects TRBV6-5 to TRBJ1-3, with D perhaps matching TRBD1 (5 bases). V lost 5 bases and J lost 0, with 11 bases in between. This CDR3 spans 15 amino acids. Germline V gene lookup returns CDR1 MNHEY and CDR2 SVGAGI. CDR3 nucleotides: TGTGCCAGCAGTCCGGGGGGGAGCTCTGGAAACACCATATATTTT. As protein: CASSPGGSSGNTIYF.

CDR3 bases: TGCAGTGCGCAGGGGGTCTATGGCTACACCTTC. Translated: CSAQGVYGYTF. The chain employs TRBV20-1 and TRBJ1-2, with 7 bases identical to TRBD1. The CDR3 has 11 residues. Germline values: CDR1 DFQATT, CDR2 SNEGSKA (reference sequence). V lost 6 bases to trimming and J lost 4 bases; unmatched junction nucleotides: 2.

The genes are TRBV5-1 and TRBJ1-5; 8 nucleotides match TRBD1. CDR3 length equals 15 residues. The germline V gene has CDR1 SGHRS and CDR2 YFSETQ. Trimming removed 5 bases from V and 2 bases from J; junction bases left unmatched: 6. CDR3 DNA: TGCGCCAGCAGTCCACAGGGGGTGGGCAATCAGCCCCAGCATTTT. Protein product: CASSPQGVGNQPQHF. Variable domain in full (rest from reference TRBV5-1 and TRBJ1-5): KAGVTQTPRYLIKTRGQQVTLSCSPISGHRSVSWYQQTPGQGLQFLFEYFSETQRNKGNFPGRFSGRQFSNSRSEMNVSTLELGDSALYLCASSPQGVGNQPQHFGDGTRLSIL.

The chain recombines TRBV27 with TRBJ1-4; 9 positions agree with TRBD1. The CDR3 runs to 14 residues. The V gene's germline CDR1 is MNHEY and CDR2 SMNVEV (reference sequence). V was clipped by 5 bases and J by 7 bases; unmatched bases: 5. CDR3 in DNA: TGTGCCAGCAGTAGTACAGGGGGCGGTGAAAAACTGTTTTTT. Translated: CASSSTGGGEKLFF.

The V gene is TRBV5-4, the J gene TRBJ1-2; D may be TRBD1 (5 bases). The germline gives CDR1 SGHNT, CDR2 YYREEE (reference sequence). The V and J ends lost 4 bases and 4 bases respectively, with 29 bases between them. The CDR3 length is 19 residues. Written as DNA, the CDR3 is TGTGCCAGCAGCATTGGATTTTTACCATCAGAGACAGCATTCTATGGCTACACCTTC. Protein product: CASSIGFLPSETAFYGYTF. The full variable domain, with the rest looked up from reference TRBV5-4 and TRBJ1-2, is ETGVTQSPTHLIKTRGQQVTLRCSSQSGHNTVSWYQQALGQGPQFIFQYYREEENGRGNFPPRFSGLQFPNYSSELNVNALELDDSALYLCASSIGFLPSETAFYGYTFGSGTRLTVV.

This chain connects TRBV29-1 to TRBJ1-6; D is unresolved. This CDR3 is built from 14 residues. The V gene's germline CDR1 is SQVTM and CDR2 ANQGSEA. The germline V and J ends were trimmed by 7 bases and 9 bases, with 19 bases remaining between them. CDR3 in DNA: TGCAGCGGCCCACCGGCGGTGTTTGCTTCACCCCTCCACTTT. This gives the protein CSGPPAVFASPLHF.

V usage is TRBV14 and J usage is TRBJ2-3; TRBD1 matches at 9 bases. The length of the CDR3 is 16 residues. Unmatched junction bases numbered 5, after V lost 4 bases and J lost 0 bases. CDR1 is SGHDN and CDR2 is FVKESK in the germline V gene. The CDR3 spells CASSPTGGVSTDTQYF. In DNA, the CDR3 is TGTGCCAGCAGCCCTACAGGGGGCGTGAGCACAGATACGCAGTATTTT.

This clone was counted a single time. The rearrangement links TRBV30 to TRBJ2-2; D remains unclear. Germline values: CDR1 GTSNPN, CDR2 SVGIG (reference sequence). V was clipped by 4 bases and J by 5 bases, with 8 bases between them. CDR3 length: 12 amino acids. The chain's CDR3 is CAWNFQTGELFF. The CDR3 coding sequence is TGTGCCTGGAATTTCCAGACCGGGGAGCTGTTTTTT.

The chain combines TRBV6-5 with TRBJ1-1; D possibly corresponds to TRBD1 (5 bases). The CDR3 runs 11 residues. The germline V gene has CDR1 MNHEY and CDR2 SVGAGI. The V and J ends lost 6 bases and 8 bases respectively, with 10 bases between them. CDR3 protein: CASSLGGEAFF. The CDR3 DNA reads TGTGCCAGCAGCCTGGGGGGGGAAGCTTTCTTT.

The chain carries TRBV4-1 and TRBJ1-2; D is uncertain. The germline V gene encodes CDR1 MGHRA and CDR2 YSYEKL. The CDR3 covers 14 residues. V was pared by 3 bases and J by 4 bases, with 12 bases between. The CDR3 DNA follows: TGCGCCAGCAGCCAGGCCCGGGAAAGCTATGGCTACACCTTC. Protein product: CASSQARESYGYTF.

The gene calls are TRBV4-3 and TRBJ1-4, with 8 bases that match TRBD1. CDR1 and CDR2 (germline): LGHNA, YSLEER. V shed 2 bases and J 5 bases; nucleotides not matched to a gene: 10. The CDR3 spans 17 residues. Written as DNA, the CDR3 is TGCGCCAGCAGCCAAACACAATGGACAGGGCCCAATGAAAAACTGTTTTTT. This encodes CASSQTQWTGPNEKLFF.

This clone was detected a few times. V usage is TRBV18 and J usage is TRBJ1-5, with a tentative D call TRBD1 (6 bases). The CDR3 has 15 amino acids. Trimming left V 5 bases short and J 4 bases short, with 15 bases between. Germline-derived CDR1 and CDR2 are KGHSH and LQKENI. CDR3 region: CASSEINRVNQPQHF. The CDR3 DNA reads TGTGCCAGCTCAGAGATTAACAGGGTGAATCAGCCCCAGCATTTT.